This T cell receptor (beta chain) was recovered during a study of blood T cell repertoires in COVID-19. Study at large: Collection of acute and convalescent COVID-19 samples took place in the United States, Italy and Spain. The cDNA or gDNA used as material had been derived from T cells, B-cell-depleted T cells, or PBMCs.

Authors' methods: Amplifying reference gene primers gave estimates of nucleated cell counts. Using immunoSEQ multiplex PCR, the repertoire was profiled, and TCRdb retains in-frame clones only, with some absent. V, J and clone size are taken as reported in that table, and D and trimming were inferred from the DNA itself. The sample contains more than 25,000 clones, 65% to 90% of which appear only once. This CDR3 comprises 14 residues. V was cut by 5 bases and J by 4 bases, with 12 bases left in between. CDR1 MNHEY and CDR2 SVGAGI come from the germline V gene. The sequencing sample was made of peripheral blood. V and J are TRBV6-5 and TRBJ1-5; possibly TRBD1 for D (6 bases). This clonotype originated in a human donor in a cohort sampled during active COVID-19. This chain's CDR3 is CASSPGTMNQPQHF. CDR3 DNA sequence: TGTGCCAGCAGTCCAGGGACAATGAATCAGCCCCAGCATTTT.